Listed below are T cell receptor beta chains from one sample, sequenced in a study of graft-versus-host responses after intestinal transplantation. Produced via immunoSEQ multiplex PCR; TCRdb's table is partial and in-frame only. The table includes over 65,000 clones, 75% to 95% detected once. Their cognate antigens are unknown. Sequencing used unstimulated CD8+ T cells sorted from spleen or lymph node cells, obtained before transplant. The source is a human donor who was the organ donor for an intestinal transplant. Both conserved end residues are part of each CDR3. A D gene is named only where the DNA matches it firmly. The size of a clone is reported for some rows only, either as once, few or many, or as a class for expanded clones.

v_gene: TRBV5-1; d_gene: NA; j_gene: TRBJ2-3; abundance: once; CDR3nt: TGCGCCAGCAGAGGGGTGACGGATACGCAGTATTTT; CDR3aa: CASRGVTDTQYF
v_gene: TRBV4-1; d_gene: NA; j_gene: TRBJ2-7; abundance: NA; CDR3nt: TGCGCCAGCAGCCAAGGGGACATCAGCTCCTACGAGCAGTACTTC; CDR3aa: CASSQGDISSYEQYF
v_gene: TRBV2; d_gene: NA; j_gene: TRBJ1-2; abundance: NA; CDR3nt: TGTGCCCGAGACTATGGCTACACCTTC; CDR3aa: CARDYGYTF
v_gene: TRBV5-4; d_gene: NA; j_gene: TRBJ2-3; abundance: NA; CDR3nt: TGTGCCAGCAGCTTGTTACCGGGACGGGGGATGGATACGCAGTATTTT; CDR3aa: CASSLLPGRGMDTQYF
v_gene: TRBV6-1; d_gene: TRBD1; j_gene: TRBJ2-7; abundance: NA; CDR3nt: TGTGCCAGCAGATCGGGACAGTCCTACGAGCAGTACTTC; CDR3aa: CASRSGQSYEQYF
v_gene: TRBV5-1; d_gene: NA; j_gene: TRBJ2-7; abundance: NA; CDR3nt: TGCGCCAGCAGCTTTCGGGATTCCTACGAGCAGTACTTC; CDR3aa: CASSFRDSYEQYF
v_gene: TRBV2; d_gene: TRBD2; j_gene: TRBJ2-1; abundance: NA; CDR3nt: TGTGCCAGCGGACCGGGACTAGTGTCCTACAATGAGCAGTTCTTC; CDR3aa: CASGPGLVSYNEQFF
v_gene: TRBV19; d_gene: NA; j_gene: TRBJ1-3; abundance: NA; CDR3nt: TGTGCCAGTAGTATCGGCTCTTCTGGAAACACCATATATTTT; CDR3aa: CASSIGSSGNTIYF
v_gene: TRBV27; d_gene: NA; j_gene: TRBJ1-5; abundance: once; CDR3nt: TGTGCCAGCGCCCGGGGTGAGGGCAATCAGCCCCAGCATTTT; CDR3aa: CASARGEGNQPQHF
v_gene: TRBV9; d_gene: NA; j_gene: TRBJ1-3; abundance: NA; CDR3nt: TGTGCCAGCAGCCCTGGGGGGGGCGGCTCTGGAAACACCATATATTTT; CDR3aa: CASSPGGGGSGNTIYF
v_gene: TRBV5-1; d_gene: NA; j_gene: TRBJ1-1; abundance: NA; CDR3nt: TGCGCCAGCAGCTTTAAAGTGAACACTGAAGCTTTCTTT; CDR3aa: CASSFKVNTEAFF
v_gene: TRBV6-1; d_gene: TRBD2; j_gene: TRBJ2-2; abundance: once; CDR3nt: TGTGCCAGCAGTGGGACTAGCGGGGGGGAGAACACCGGGGAGCTGTTTTTT; CDR3aa: CASSGTSGGENTGELFF
v_gene: TRBV12-5; d_gene: NA; j_gene: TRBJ2-1; abundance: NA; CDR3nt: TGTGCTAGTGGTTTCCACCCCAGCGAGACGAGCTCCTACAATGAGCAGTTCTTC; CDR3aa: CASGFHPSETSSYNEQFF
v_gene: TRBV4-2; d_gene: TRBD1; j_gene: TRBJ2-1; abundance: NA; CDR3nt: TGTGCCAGCAGCCAAGAGGGTTCAGGGGGAGATGAGCAGTTCTTC; CDR3aa: CASSQEGSGGDEQFF
v_gene: TRBV27; d_gene: TRBD1; j_gene: TRBJ2-7; abundance: NA; CDR3nt: TGTGCCAGCAGTTTAACCGGGACAGGGGGCTACGAGCAGTACTTC; CDR3aa: CASSLTGTGGYEQYF
v_gene: TRBV4-1; d_gene: NA; j_gene: TRBJ1-3; abundance: NA; CDR3nt: TGCGCCACCAGGTTGTCTGGAAACACCATATATTTT; CDR3aa: CATRLSGNTIYF
v_gene: TRBV6-5; d_gene: NA; j_gene: TRBJ2-7; abundance: NA; CDR3nt: TGTGCCAGCAGTGTAGGGGTTGTCGGGTACGAGCAGTACTTC; CDR3aa: CASSVGVVGYEQYF
v_gene: TRBV19; d_gene: NA; j_gene: TRBJ1-1; abundance: NA; CDR3nt: TGTGCCAGTAGTTTTTCCGGGACACGATTCTCAACAGCGAACACTGAAGCTTTCTTT; CDR3aa: CASSFSGTRFSTANTEAFF
v_gene: TRBV11-3; d_gene: TRBD1; j_gene: TRBJ2-7; abundance: NA; CDR3nt: TGTGCCAGCAGTCCTAGACAGGGCTGGGAGCAGTACTTC; CDR3aa: CASSPRQGWEQYF
v_gene: TRBV4-2; d_gene: TRBD2; j_gene: TRBJ2-5; abundance: NA; CDR3nt: TGTGCCAGCAGCCAAGATCCCCTGGCTAGCGGGGGGGAAGAGACCCAGTACTTC; CDR3aa: CASSQDPLASGGEETQYF
v_gene: TRBV5-6; d_gene: NA; j_gene: TRBJ2-5; abundance: once; CDR3nt: TGTGCCAGCAACTACAGGGATATGGAGACCCAGTACTTC; CDR3aa: CASNYRDMETQYF
v_gene: TRBV7-9; d_gene: TRBD2; j_gene: TRBJ2-5; abundance: NA; CDR3nt: TGTGCCAGCAGCTTGGCGGGGGGGGCACGCCAAGAGACCCAGTACTTC; CDR3aa: CASSLAGGARQETQYF
v_gene: TRBV7-3; d_gene: NA; j_gene: TRBJ2-2; abundance: NA; CDR3nt: TGTGCCAGCAGCTTAGAGTACGGAACCGGGGAGCTGTTTTTT; CDR3aa: CASSLEYGTGELFF
v_gene: TRBV27; d_gene: TRBD2; j_gene: TRBJ2-4; abundance: NA; CDR3nt: TGTGCCAGCAGTTTCACCGGGGGGAAAAACATTCAGTACTTC; CDR3aa: CASSFTGGKNIQYF
v_gene: TRBV27; d_gene: NA; j_gene: TRBJ1-6; abundance: NA; CDR3nt: TGTGCCAGCAGTTTAGGGGGGTCTAATTCACCCCTCCACTTT; CDR3aa: CASSLGGSNSPLHF
v_gene: TRBV5-1; d_gene: NA; j_gene: TRBJ2-7; abundance: NA; CDR3nt: TGCGCCAGCAGCTTTCGGGACGCGTACGAGCAGTACTTC; CDR3aa: CASSFRDAYEQYF
v_gene: TRBV12-5; d_gene: TRBD2; j_gene: TRBJ2-3; abundance: NA; CDR3nt: TGTGCTAGTGGTTTGGTACTAAGCGGGGGGATCACAGATACGCAGTATTTT; CDR3aa: CASGLVLSGGITDTQYF
v_gene: TRBV19; d_gene: TRBD1; j_gene: TRBJ1-5; abundance: NA; CDR3nt: TGTGCCAGTAACCCCCGAGGACAGGTGGGTCAGCCCCAGCATTTT; CDR3aa: CASNPRGQVGQPQHF
v_gene: TRBV11-3; d_gene: TRBD2; j_gene: TRBJ2-2; abundance: NA; CDR3nt: TGTGCCAGCAGCCCCTCCGCGGGAGGGGACCTCTCCGGGGAGCTGTTTTTT; CDR3aa: CASSPSAGGDLSGELFF
v_gene: TRBV7-8; d_gene: NA; j_gene: TRBJ2-3; abundance: NA; CDR3nt: TGTGCCAGCAGCTTGGGGGTACAGTCTAGCACAGATACGCAGTATTTT; CDR3aa: CASSLGVQSSTDTQYF
v_gene: TRBV5-5; d_gene: TRBD1; j_gene: TRBJ2-2; abundance: NA; CDR3nt: TGTGCCAGCAGCTTGGAACAGGGGTTGGACACCGGGGAGCTGTTTTTT; CDR3aa: CASSLEQGLDTGELFF
v_gene: TRBV7-9; d_gene: NA; j_gene: TRBJ2-1; abundance: NA; CDR3nt: TGTGCCAGCACCCCCCGGGGGCGGTCAATTAATGAGCAGTTCTTC; CDR3aa: CASTPRGRSINEQFF
v_gene: TRBV5-4; d_gene: NA; j_gene: TRBJ1-2; abundance: NA; CDR3nt: TGTGCCAGCAGCCTGGGAAACTATGGCTACACCTTC; CDR3aa: CASSLGNYGYTF
v_gene: TRBV19; d_gene: NA; j_gene: TRBJ2-7; abundance: NA; CDR3nt: TGTGCCAGTAGTACCAGGGGTACGAGCTCCTACGAGCAGTACTTC; CDR3aa: CASSTRGTSSYEQYF
v_gene: TRBV11-2; d_gene: NA; j_gene: TRBJ2-7; abundance: NA; CDR3nt: TGTGCCAGCAGCTTAGACTGGGCCTACGAGCAGTACTTC; CDR3aa: CASSLDWAYEQYF
v_gene: TRBV9; d_gene: TRBD2; j_gene: TRBJ2-7; abundance: NA; CDR3nt: TGTGCCAGCAGTCCACTAGCGGGAGGACGGTACGAGCAGTACTTC; CDR3aa: CASSPLAGGRYEQYF
v_gene: TRBV13; d_gene: NA; j_gene: TRBJ2-7; abundance: NA; CDR3nt: TGTGCCAGCAGCTTGGTGAGCTCCTACGAGCAGTACTTC; CDR3aa: CASSLVSSYEQYF
v_gene: TRBV5-1; d_gene: TRBD2; j_gene: TRBJ2-7; abundance: NA; CDR3nt: TGCGCCAGCAGTTCTAGCGGGAGCTACTACGAGCAGTACTTC; CDR3aa: CASSSSGSYYEQYF
v_gene: TRBV4-1; d_gene: NA; j_gene: TRBJ1-1; abundance: NA; CDR3nt: TGCGCCAGCAGCCAGACGGGGAGGACTGAAGCTTTCTTT; CDR3aa: CASSQTGRTEAFF
v_gene: TRBV4-1; d_gene: NA; j_gene: TRBJ1-1; abundance: NA; CDR3nt: TGCGCCAGCAGCGTAGAGGACCCCAACACTGAAGCTTTCTTT; CDR3aa: CASSVEDPNTEAFF
v_gene: TRBV19; d_gene: TRBD1; j_gene: TRBJ1-1; abundance: NA; CDR3nt: TGTGCCAGTAGTATTGGACAGGCGAACACTGAAGCTTTCTTT; CDR3aa: CASSIGQANTEAFF
v_gene: TRBV4-2; d_gene: TRBD2; j_gene: TRBJ2-7; abundance: NA; CDR3nt: TGTGCCAGCAGCCGGGGACTAGGGGGATCCGAGCAGTACTTC; CDR3aa: CASSRGLGGSEQYF
v_gene: TRBV5-4; d_gene: NA; j_gene: TRBJ2-3; abundance: NA; CDR3nt: TGTGCCAGCAGCCCTCGAGGGCATAGGAGAAGCACAGATACGCAGTATTTT; CDR3aa: CASSPRGHRRSTDTQYF
v_gene: TRBV27; d_gene: TRBD2; j_gene: TRBJ2-3; abundance: NA; CDR3nt: TGTGCCAGCAGTCCGCAGACTAGCGGACACACAGATACGCAGTATTTT; CDR3aa: CASSPQTSGHTDTQYF
v_gene: TRBV10-2; d_gene: NA; j_gene: TRBJ1-1; abundance: NA; CDR3nt: TGCGCCAGCAGCGATTCGGTCATCGTGAACACTGAAGCTTTCTTT; CDR3aa: CASSDSVIVNTEAFF